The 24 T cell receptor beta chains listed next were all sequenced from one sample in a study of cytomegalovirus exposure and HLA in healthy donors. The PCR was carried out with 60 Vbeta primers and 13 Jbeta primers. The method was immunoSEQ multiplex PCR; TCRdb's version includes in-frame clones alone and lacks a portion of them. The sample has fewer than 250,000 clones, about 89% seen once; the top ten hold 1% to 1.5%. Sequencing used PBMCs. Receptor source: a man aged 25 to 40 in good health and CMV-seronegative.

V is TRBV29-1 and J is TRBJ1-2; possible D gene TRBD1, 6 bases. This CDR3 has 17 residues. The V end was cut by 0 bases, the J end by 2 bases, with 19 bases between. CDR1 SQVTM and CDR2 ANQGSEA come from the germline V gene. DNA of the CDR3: TGCAGCGTTGAAGATAAGGGGGTGCGGGGGGCGAACTATGGCTACACCTTC. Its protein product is CSVEDKGVRGANYGYTF.

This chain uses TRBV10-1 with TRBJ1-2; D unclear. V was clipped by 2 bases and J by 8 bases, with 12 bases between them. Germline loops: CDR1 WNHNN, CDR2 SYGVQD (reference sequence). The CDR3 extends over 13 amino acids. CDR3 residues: CASSEDNTGGYTF. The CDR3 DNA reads TGCGCCAGCAGTGAGGACAATACCGGAGGCTACACCTTC.

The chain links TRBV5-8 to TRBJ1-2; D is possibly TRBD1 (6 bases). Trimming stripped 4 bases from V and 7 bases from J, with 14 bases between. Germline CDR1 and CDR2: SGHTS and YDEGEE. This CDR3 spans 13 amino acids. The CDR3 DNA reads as TGTGCCAGCAGCCACTCGGGGGGCGCTGGCTACACCTTC. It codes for CASSHSGGAGYTF.

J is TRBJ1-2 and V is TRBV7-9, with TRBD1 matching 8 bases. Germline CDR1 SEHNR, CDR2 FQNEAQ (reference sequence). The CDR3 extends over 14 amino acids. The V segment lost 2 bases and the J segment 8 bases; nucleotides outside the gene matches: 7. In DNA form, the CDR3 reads TGTGCCAGCAGCTTATTAACAGGGGGTAGCGGCTACACCTTC. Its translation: CASSLLTGGSGYTF.

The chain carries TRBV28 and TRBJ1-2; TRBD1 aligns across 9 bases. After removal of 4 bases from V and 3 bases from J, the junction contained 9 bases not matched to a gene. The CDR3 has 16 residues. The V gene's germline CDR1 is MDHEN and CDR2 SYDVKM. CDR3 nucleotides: TGTGCCAGCAGTTCCCCTACAGGGGGCGCCGACTATGGCTACACCTTC. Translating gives CASSSPTGGADYGYTF.

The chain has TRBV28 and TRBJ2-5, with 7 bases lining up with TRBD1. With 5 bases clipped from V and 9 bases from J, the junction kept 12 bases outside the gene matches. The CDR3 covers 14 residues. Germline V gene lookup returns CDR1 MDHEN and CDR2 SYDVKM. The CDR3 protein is CASSASGTAPPQYF. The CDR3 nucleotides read TGTGCCAGCAGTGCTTCCGGGACAGCTCCGCCCCAGTACTTC.

The CDR3 nucleotides are TGTGCCAGCAGTTCGTTTTTGGGGACTAGGGGCGCCGGGGAGCTGTTTTTT. It codes for CASSSFLGTRGAGELFF. The chain links TRBV2 to TRBJ2-2; 8 bases fit TRBD2. The CDR3 length is 17 residues. Trimming cost V 5 bases and J 6 bases; bases outside gene matches: 14. Germline loops: CDR1 SNHLY, CDR2 FYNNEI.

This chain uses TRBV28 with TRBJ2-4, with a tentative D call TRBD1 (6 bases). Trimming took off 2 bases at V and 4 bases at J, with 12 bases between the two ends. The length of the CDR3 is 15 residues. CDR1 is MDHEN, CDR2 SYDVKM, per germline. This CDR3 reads CASSLVATGKNIQYF. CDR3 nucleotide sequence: TGTGCCAGCAGTTTAGTAGCAACAGGGAAAAACATTCAGTACTTC. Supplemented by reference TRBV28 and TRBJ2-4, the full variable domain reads DVKVTQSSRYLVKRTGEKVFLECVQDMDHENMFWYRQDPGLGLRLIYFSYDVKMKEKGDIPEGYSVSREKKERFSLILESASTNQTSMYLCASSLVATGKNIQYFGAGTRLSVL.

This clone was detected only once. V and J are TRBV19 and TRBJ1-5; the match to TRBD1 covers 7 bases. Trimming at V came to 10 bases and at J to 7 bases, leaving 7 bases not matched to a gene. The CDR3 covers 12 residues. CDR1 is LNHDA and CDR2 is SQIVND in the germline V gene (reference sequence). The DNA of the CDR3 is TGTGCCACCAGACAGGGAGGCCAGCCCCAGCATTTT. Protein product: CATRQGGQPQHF.

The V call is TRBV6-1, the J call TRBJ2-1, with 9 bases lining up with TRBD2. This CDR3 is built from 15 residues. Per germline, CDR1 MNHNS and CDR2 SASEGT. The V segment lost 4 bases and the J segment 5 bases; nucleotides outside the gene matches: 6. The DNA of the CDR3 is TGTGCCAGCAGTGTACCTAGCGGGGCCGACAATGAGCAGTTCTTC. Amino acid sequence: CASSVPSGADNEQFF.

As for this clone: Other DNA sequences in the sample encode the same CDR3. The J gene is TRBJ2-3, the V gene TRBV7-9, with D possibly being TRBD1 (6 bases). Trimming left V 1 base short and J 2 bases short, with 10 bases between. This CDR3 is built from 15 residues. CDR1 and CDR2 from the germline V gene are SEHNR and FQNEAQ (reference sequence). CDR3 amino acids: CASSLGQGSTDTQYF. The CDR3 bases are TGTGCCAGCAGCTTAGGCCAGGGGTCCACAGATACGCAGTATTTT.

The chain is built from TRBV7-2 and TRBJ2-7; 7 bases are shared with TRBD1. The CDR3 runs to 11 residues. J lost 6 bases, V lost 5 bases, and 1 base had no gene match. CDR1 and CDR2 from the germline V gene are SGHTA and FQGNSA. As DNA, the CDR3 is TGTGCCAGCAGCACAGGGGTCGAGCAGTACTTC. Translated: CASSTGVEQYF.

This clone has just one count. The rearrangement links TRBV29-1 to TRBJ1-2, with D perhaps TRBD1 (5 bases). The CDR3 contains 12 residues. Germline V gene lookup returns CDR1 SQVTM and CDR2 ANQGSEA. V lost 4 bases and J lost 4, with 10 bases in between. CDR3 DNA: TGCAGCGTTGGATGGGGCGGCTATGGCTACACCTTC. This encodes CSVGWGGYGYTF.

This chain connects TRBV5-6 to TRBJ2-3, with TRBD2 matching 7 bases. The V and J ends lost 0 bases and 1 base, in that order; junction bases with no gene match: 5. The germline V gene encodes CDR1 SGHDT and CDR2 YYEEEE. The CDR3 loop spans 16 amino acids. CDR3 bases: TGTGCCAGCAGCTTGGGGCCTAGCGGAGGCACAGATACGCAGTATTTT. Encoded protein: CASSLGPSGGTDTQYF.

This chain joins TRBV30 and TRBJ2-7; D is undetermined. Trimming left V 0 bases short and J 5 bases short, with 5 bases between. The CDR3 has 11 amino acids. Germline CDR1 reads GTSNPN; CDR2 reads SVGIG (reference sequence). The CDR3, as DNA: TGTGCCTGGAGTGTGGGCGACGAGCAGTACTTC. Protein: CAWSVGDEQYF.

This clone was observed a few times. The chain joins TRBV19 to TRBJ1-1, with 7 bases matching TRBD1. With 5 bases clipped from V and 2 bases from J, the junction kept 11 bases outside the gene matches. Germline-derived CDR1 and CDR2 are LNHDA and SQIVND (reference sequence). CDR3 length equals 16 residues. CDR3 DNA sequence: TGTGCCAGTAGTGGCCGGGACAGAGATTACAACACTGAAGCTTTCTTT. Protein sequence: CASSGRDRDYNTEAFF. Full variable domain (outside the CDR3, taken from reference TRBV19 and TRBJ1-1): DGGITQSPKYLFRKEGQNVTLSCEQNLNHDAMYWYRQDPGQGLRLIYYSQIVNDFQKGDIAEGYSVSREKKESFPLTVTSAQKNPTAFYLCASSGRDRDYNTEAFFGQGTRLTVV.

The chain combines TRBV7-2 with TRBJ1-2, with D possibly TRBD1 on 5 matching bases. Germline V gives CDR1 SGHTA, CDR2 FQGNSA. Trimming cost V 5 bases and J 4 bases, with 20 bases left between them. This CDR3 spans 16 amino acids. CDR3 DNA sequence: TGTGCCAGCAGCCGCCGTTTGGCAGGGCGCAGCTATGGCTACACCTTC. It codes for CASSRRLAGRSYGYTF.

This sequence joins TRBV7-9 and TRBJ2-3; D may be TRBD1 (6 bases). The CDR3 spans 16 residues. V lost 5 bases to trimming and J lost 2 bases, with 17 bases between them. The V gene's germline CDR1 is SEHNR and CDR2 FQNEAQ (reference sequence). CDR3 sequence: CASSGRTAADTDTQYF. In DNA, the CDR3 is TGTGCCAGCAGCGGACGGACAGCAGCCGACACAGATACGCAGTATTTT.

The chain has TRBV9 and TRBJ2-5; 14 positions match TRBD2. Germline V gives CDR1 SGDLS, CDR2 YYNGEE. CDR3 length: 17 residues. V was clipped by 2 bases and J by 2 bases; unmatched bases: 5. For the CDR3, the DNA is TGTGCCAGCAGCGTGGGACTAGCGGGGGACCTACAAGAGACCCAGTACTTC. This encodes CASSVGLAGDLQETQYF.

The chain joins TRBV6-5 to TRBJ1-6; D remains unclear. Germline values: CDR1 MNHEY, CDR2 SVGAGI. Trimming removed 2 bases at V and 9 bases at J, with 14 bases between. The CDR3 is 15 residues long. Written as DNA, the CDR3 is TGTGCCAGCAGTTACATCGGTGGCGGATTTTCACCCCTCCACTTT. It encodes CASSYIGGGFSPLHF.

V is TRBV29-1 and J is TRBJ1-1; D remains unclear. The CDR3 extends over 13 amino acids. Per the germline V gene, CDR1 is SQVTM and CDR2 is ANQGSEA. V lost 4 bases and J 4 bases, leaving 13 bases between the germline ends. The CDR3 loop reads CSVVTGGRTEAFF. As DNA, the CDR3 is TGCAGCGTTGTAACCGGAGGGCGCACTGAAGCTTTCTTT.

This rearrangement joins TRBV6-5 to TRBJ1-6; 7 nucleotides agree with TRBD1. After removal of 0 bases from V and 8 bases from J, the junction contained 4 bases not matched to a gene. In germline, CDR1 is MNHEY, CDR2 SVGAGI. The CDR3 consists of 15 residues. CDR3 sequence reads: CASSYSGQFDSPLHF. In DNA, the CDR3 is TGTGCCAGCAGTTACTCGGGACAGTTTGATTCACCCCTCCACTTT.

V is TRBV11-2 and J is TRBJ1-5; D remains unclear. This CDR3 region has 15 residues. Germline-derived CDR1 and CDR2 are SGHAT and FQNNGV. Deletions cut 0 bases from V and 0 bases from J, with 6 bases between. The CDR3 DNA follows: TGTGCCAGCAGCTTAGATCGAGCTAGCAATCAGCCCCAGCATTTT. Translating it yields CASSLDRASNQPQHF.

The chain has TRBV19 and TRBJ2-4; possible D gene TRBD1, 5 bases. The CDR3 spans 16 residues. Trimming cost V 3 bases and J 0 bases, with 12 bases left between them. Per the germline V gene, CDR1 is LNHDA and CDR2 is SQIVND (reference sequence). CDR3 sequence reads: CASSIFNRGAKNIQYF. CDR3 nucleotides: TGTGCCAGTAGTATTTTCAATAGGGGAGCCAAAAACATTCAGTACTTC.